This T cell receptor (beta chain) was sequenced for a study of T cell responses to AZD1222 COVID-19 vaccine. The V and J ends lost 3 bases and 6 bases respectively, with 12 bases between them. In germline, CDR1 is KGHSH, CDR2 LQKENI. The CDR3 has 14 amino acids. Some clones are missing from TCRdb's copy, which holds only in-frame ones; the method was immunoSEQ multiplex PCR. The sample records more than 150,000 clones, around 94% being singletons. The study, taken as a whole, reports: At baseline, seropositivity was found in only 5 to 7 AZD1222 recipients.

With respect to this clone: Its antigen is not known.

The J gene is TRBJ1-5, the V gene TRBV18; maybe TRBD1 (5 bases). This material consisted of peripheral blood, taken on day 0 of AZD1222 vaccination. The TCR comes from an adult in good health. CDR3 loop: CASSPEPGVQPQHF. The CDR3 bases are TGTGCCAGCTCACCTGAGCCGGGGGTTCAGCCCCAGCATTTT.